This record concerns one T cell receptor beta chain sequence. This entry belongs to a study of blood T cell repertoires in COVID-19. Original processing methods: Nucleated cell number was recorded as an estimate derived from reference gene primer amplification. Clones were read by immunoSEQ multiplex PCR, and TCRdb kept only the in-frame ones, dropping some. V and J calls and clone size follow that table, whereas D and trimming were derived from the DNA. Here the sample spans around 130,000 clones, about 83% being singletons. Germline V lookup: CDR1 LNHDA, CDR2 SQIVND (reference sequence). The CDR3 has 15 amino acids. Trimming at V came to 5 bases and at J to 5 bases, leaving 11 bases not matched to a gene. Seattle patient enrollment occurred during active infection, with longitudinal follow-up thereafter.

The chain recombines TRBV19 with TRBJ2-5; 7 nucleotides line up with TRBD1. Sequencing was carried out using peripheral blood. This receptor was taken from a man in his thirties or forties with COVID-19, enrolled during active disease. Written as DNA, the CDR3 is TGTGCCAGTAGTCAACAGGGGCGCCCGGGTGAGACCCAGTACTTC. Translation gives CASSQQGRPGETQYF.